A single sample gave rise to the 23 T cell receptor beta chains below, sequenced in a study of patients and donors after allogeneic stem cell transplantation. TCRdb analysed the RT-PCR reads with MiXCR anew, one entry per CDR3 protein. The sample contains 920,000 or so distinct CDR3 sequences, about a sixth of which appear only once. Material: blood, either unsorted or a sorted T cell fraction (not recorded which). These receptors originate from a human donor who was either an allogeneic HSCT recipient or a stem cell or donor lymphocyte infusion donor (not recorded which). It is not recorded whose cells these are; they may come from a transplant donor.

The chain links TRBV3-1 to TRBJ2-3; TRBD2 agrees at 7 bases. Trimming removed 0 bases from V and 8 bases from J; junction bases left unmatched: 8. The CDR3 spans 15 residues. Germline V lookup: CDR1 LGHDT, CDR2 YNNKEL (reference sequence). CDR3 protein: CASSQDFSGAATQYF. Here the CDR3 DNA reads TGTGCCAGCAGCCAAGATTTCAGCGGGGCGGCTACGCAGTATTTT.

The chain has TRBV6-2 or TRBV6-3 and TRBJ1-2, with unresolved D. The CDR3 is 15 amino acids. The germline gives CDR1 MNHEY, CDR2 SVGEGT. The ends were cut back, 6 bases at V and 3 bases at J, with 17 bases in the middle. The CDR3 region has the DNA TGTGCCAGCAGAGGACGGCCATCGCCGCACTATGGCTACACCTTC. Translation gives CASRGRPSPHYGYTF.

This clonotype was observed a handful of times. This chain uses TRBV6-1 with TRBJ2-7; D is unresolved. From germline, CDR1 is MNHNS and CDR2 SASEGT. Trimming took 5 bases from V and 2 from J, leaving 19 bases between them. The CDR3 extends over 16 amino acids. The CDR3 nucleotides read TGTGCCAGCAGTACCGGACCGACATTGGGGACCTACGAGCAGTACTTC. Its translation: CASSTGPTLGTYEQYF.

This clonotype was counted at least ten times. This chain's CDR3 is CSARVQGRGTEAFF. The DNA for the CDR3 is TGCAGTGCTAGAGTTCAGGGGCGGGGCACTGAAGCTTTCTTT. The chain recombines TRBV20-1 with TRBJ1-1, with D perhaps matching TRBD1 (6 bases). Per germline, CDR1 DFQATT and CDR2 SNEGSKA (reference sequence). Trimming removed 1 base from V and 4 bases from J, with 13 bases in between. There are 14 residues in the CDR3.

This clonotype has just a few counts. V gene TRBV5-1 combines with J gene TRBJ2-5; tentative D call: TRBD2 (7 bases). CDR3 size: 12 residues. CDR1 is SGHRS, CDR2 YFSETQ, per germline. V lost 7 bases to trimming and J lost 7 bases, with 14 bases between them. This chain's CDR3 is CASAGDYGTQYF. DNA of the CDR3: TGCGCCAGCGCAGGGGACTACGGGACCCAGTACTTC.

This clonotype has just a few counts. The chain combines TRBV10-3 with TRBJ2-7; 11 nucleotides agree with TRBD2. This CDR3 contains 14 residues. Germline CDR1 ENHRY, CDR2 SYGVKD. After removal of 6 bases from V and 5 bases from J, the junction contained 6 bases not matched to a gene. CDR3 loop: CAIRPSGRFDEQYF. In nucleotides, the CDR3 is TGTGCCATCAGACCTAGCGGGAGGTTCGACGAGCAGTACTTC.

This chain uses TRBV27 with TRBJ2-1; D may match TRBD1 or TRBD2 (5 bases each). V was clipped by 2 bases and J by 4 bases, with 12 bases between them. The V gene's germline CDR1 is MNHEY and CDR2 SMNVEV (reference sequence). The CDR3 length is 15 residues. The CDR3 reads CASSLGTQKYNEQFF. CDR3 nucleotides: TGTGCCAGCAGTTTAGGGACGCAAAAGTACAATGAGCAGTTCTTC.

This chain joins TRBV4-2 and TRBJ2-3, with 9 bases fitting TRBD1. This CDR3 comprises 18 residues. J lost 0 bases, V lost 1 base, and 8 bases had no gene match. The V gene's germline CDR1 is LGHNA and CDR2 YNFKEQ. CDR3 in amino acids: CASSQGTGTGKSTDTQYF. The CDR3, as DNA: TGTGCCAGCAGCCAAGGAACCGGGACAGGGAAAAGCACAGATACGCAGTATTTT.

This clonotype was detected a few times. V usage is TRBV5-6 and J usage is TRBJ1-1, with D possibly being TRBD1 (5 bases). Trimming pared 4 bases from V and 4 bases from J, leaving 11 bases between. Germline assignment: CDR1 SGHDT and CDR2 YYEEEE. CDR3 length: 13 amino acids. Here the CDR3 DNA reads TGTGCCAGCAGCCAGGTTGGGGCCACTGAAGCTTTCTTT. Encoded protein: CASSQVGATEAFF. The whole variable domain, filled in from reference TRBV5-6 and TRBJ1-1, reads DAGVTQSPTHLIKTRGQQVTLRCSPKSGHDTVSWYQQALGQGPQFIFQYYEEEERQRGNFPDRFSGHQFPNYSSELNVNALLLGDSALYLCASSQVGATEAFFGQGTRLTVV.

This clonotype showed up just a few times. The chain carries TRBV5-1 and TRBJ2-5, with D maybe TRBD1 (6 bases). The CDR3 runs 11 residues. In germline, CDR1 is SGHRS, CDR2 YFSETQ. Trimming left V 4 bases short and J 9 bases short, with 10 bases between. The DNA for the CDR3 is TGCGCCAGCAGCAACCGACAGGCCCAGTACTTC. This translates into CASSNRQAQYF.

The rearrangement uses TRBV6-2 or TRBV6-3 and TRBJ2-6; perhaps D is TRBD1 or TRBD2 (6 bases each). Trimming stripped 4 bases from V and 3 bases from J, with 16 bases between. The length of the CDR3 is 17 residues. Germline V gene data show CDR1 as MNHEY and CDR2 as SVGEGT. The CDR3 nucleotides are TGTGCCAGCAGTTTGGAGGGGGAGAAAGGTGGGGCCAACGTCCTGACTTTC. Its translation is CASSLEGEKGGANVLTF.

As regards this clonotype: This is likely a read error, given that the CDR3 carries no conserved phenylalanine or tryptophan at its end. The V call is TRBV28, the J call TRBJ2-1, with TRBD2 matching over 12 bases. Trimming cost V 0 bases and J 7 bases; bases outside gene matches: 4. Germline assignment: CDR1 MDHEN and CDR2 SYDVKM. The CDR3 loop spans 16 amino acids. CDR3 sequence: CASSLWNLAGGNEQFL. For the CDR3, the DNA is TGTGCCAGCAGTTTATGGAACCTAGCGGGAGGGAATGAGCAGTTCCTC.

The V gene is TRBV24-1, the J gene TRBJ2-6; D is perhaps TRBD1 (5 bases). Trimming removed 6 bases from V and 1 base from J, with 9 bases in between. Germline V lookup: CDR1 KGHDR, CDR2 SFDVKD. The CDR3 length is 15 residues. Here the CDR3 reads CATSMQGSGANVLTF. CDR3 nucleotide sequence: TGTGCCACCAGTATGCAGGGATCTGGGGCCAACGTCCTGACTTTC.

This clonotype was seen more than once but under ten times. V and J are TRBV6-5 and TRBJ1-4; D uncertain. There are 12 residues in the CDR3. Germline CDR1 MNHEY, CDR2 SVGAGI. V gave up 2 bases and J gave up 4 bases, with 2 bases separating them. The chain's CDR3 is CASSYDNEKLFF. CDR3 nucleotides: TGTGCCAGCAGTTACGATAATGAAAAACTGTTTTTT.

The rearrangement links TRBV7-2 to TRBJ2-2, with 13 nucleotides matching TRBD2. The CDR3 loop spans 17 amino acids. Germline loops: CDR1 SGHTA, CDR2 FQGNSA. V shed 5 bases, J shed 4 bases, and the junction held 7 bases outside the gene matches. The CDR3 reads CASSTSGGAVRTGELFF. Written as DNA, the CDR3 is TGTGCCAGCAGCACTAGCGGGGGGGCGGTTCGCACCGGGGAGCTGTTTTTT.

Only a few counts were recorded for this clonotype. The V and J genes are TRBV6-2 or TRBV6-3 and TRBJ1-5; D might be TRBD1 (6 bases). CDR1 is MNHEY, CDR2 SVGEGT, per germline. Deletions cut 6 bases from V and 2 bases from J, with 14 bases between. The CDR3 covers 15 residues. The CDR3 here is CASSTAGQRNQPQHF. CDR3 nucleotide sequence: TGTGCCAGCAGCACCGCCGGACAGCGCAATCAGCCCCAGCATTTT.

The rearrangement uses TRBV5-1 and TRBJ2-3; 8 bases match TRBD1. J gave up 5 bases and V 3 bases, and 11 bases lay outside the gene matches. The germline CDR1 and CDR2 sequences are SGHRS and YFSETQ. The CDR3 length is 16 residues. The CDR3 here is CASSSSDRGRGDTQYF. CDR3 DNA sequence: TGCGCCAGCAGCTCCTCAGACAGGGGCCGTGGAGATACGCAGTATTTT. The whole variable domain, remainder taken from reference TRBV5-1 and TRBJ2-3, is KAGVTQTPRYLIKTRGQQVTLSCSPISGHRSVSWYQQTPGQGLQFLFEYFSETQRNKGNFPGRFSGRQFSNSRSEMNVSTLELGDSALYLCASSSSDRGRGDTQYFGPGTRLTVL.

This clonotype was counted between two and nine times. The germline gene is not matched at one end of the junction; a read error may be the cause. The gene calls are TRBV7-7 and TRBJ2-2; TRBD2 matches 11 bases. Germline CDR1 SSHAT, CDR2 FNYEAQ (reference sequence). There are 17 residues in the CDR3. The CDR3 DNA reads as TGTGCTAGCAGCCCCACTGTGGCTAGCGGGGGGTCCGGGGAGCTGTTTTTT. It yields the protein CASSPTVASGGSGELFF.

In its sample, this clonotype was seen many times. The chain combines TRBV20-1 with TRBJ2-5; TRBD1 matches 8 bases. J was trimmed by 0 bases and V by 0 bases; bases with no gene match: 6. Germline assignment: CDR1 DFQATT and CDR2 SNEGSKA (reference sequence). The CDR3 spans 16 residues. The CDR3 nucleotides read TGCAGTGCTAGAGATGGGGACAGGAACTACCAAGAGACCCAGTACTTC. It is translated as CSARDGDRNYQETQYF.

The chain combines TRBV7-3 with TRBJ2-2; D not resolved. From germline, CDR1 is SGHTA and CDR2 FQGTGA. Deletions cut 2 bases from V and 1 base from J, with 11 bases between. The CDR3 has 16 amino acids. This CDR3 reads CASSLSSSLNTGELFF. The CDR3 bases are TGTGCCAGCAGCTTATCGAGCAGCTTGAACACCGGGGAGCTGTTTTTT.

The chain carries TRBV20-1 and TRBJ1-2, with 8 bases fitting TRBD1. This CDR3 is 15 amino acids long. J was trimmed by 3 bases and V by 5 bases; bases with no gene match: 11. Germline V gene lookup returns CDR1 DFQATT and CDR2 SNEGSKA (reference sequence). CDR3 DNA: TGCAGTGCTTCCAACCGGGACAGGTGGGACTATGGCTACACCTTC. This sequence encodes CSASNRDRWDYGYTF.

This rearrangement joins TRBV11-3 to TRBJ1-1, with D tentatively TRBD1 (6 bases). CDR3 length equals 15 residues. Germline-derived CDR1 and CDR2 are SGHNT and YENEEA. The V end lost 5 bases, the J end lost 0 bases, and 13 bases lay between the germline ends. The CDR3 DNA reads TGTGCCAGCAGCCCCCGGACAGAAATGAACACTGAAGCTTTCTTT. As protein: CASSPRTEMNTEAFF.

The chain has TRBV25-1 and TRBJ1-6, with 10 bases aligning to TRBD1. The CDR3 is made up of 15 amino acids. The germline V gene has CDR1 MGHDK and CDR2 SYGVNS. With 6 bases clipped from V and 6 bases from J, the junction kept 5 bases outside the gene matches. The CDR3 DNA reads as TGTGCCAGCAGGAGGGGGACAGGGGTTAATTCACCCCTCCACTTT. Protein sequence: CASRRGTGVNSPLHF.